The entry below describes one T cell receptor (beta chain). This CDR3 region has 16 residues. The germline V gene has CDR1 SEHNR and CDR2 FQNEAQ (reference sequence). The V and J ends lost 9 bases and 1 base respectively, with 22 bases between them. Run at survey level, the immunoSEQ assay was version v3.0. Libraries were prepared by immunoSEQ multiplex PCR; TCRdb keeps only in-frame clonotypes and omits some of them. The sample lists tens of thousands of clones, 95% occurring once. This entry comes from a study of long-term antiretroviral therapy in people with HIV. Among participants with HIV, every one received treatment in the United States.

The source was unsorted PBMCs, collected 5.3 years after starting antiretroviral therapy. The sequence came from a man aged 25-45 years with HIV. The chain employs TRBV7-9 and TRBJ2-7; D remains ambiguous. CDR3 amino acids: CASEDSRWKLSYEQYF. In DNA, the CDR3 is TGTGCCAGTGAAGACTCGCGGTGGAAATTGTCCTACGAGCAGTACTTC.